This TCR beta chain stems from a study of T cell responses to AZD1222 COVID-19 vaccine. Study-level findings and limits: Only six individuals given AZD1222 were seropositive at baseline. Regions 160-218 and 743-854 dominated among vaccine-associated CD4 TCRs spanning spike. In a largely white British group with more females than males, clonal diversity was possibly underestimated.

CDR1 and CDR2 (germline): MNHEY, SVGAGI. The CDR3 has 14 amino acids. V was cut by 5 bases and J by 3 bases, with 11 bases left in between. For this clone: Its matching antigen is unknown.

Sequencing used immunoSEQ multiplex PCR; TCRdb keeps in-frame clones, though not all of them. The profile shows some 140,000 clones, roughly nine tenths of them singletons. The source was peripheral blood, collected 28 days after the second AZD1222 dose. This clonotype originated in an adult who received the AZD1222 COVID-19 vaccine. V usage is TRBV6-5 and J usage is TRBJ1-5; tentative D call: TRBD1 (5 bases). The CDR3 spells CASSPDRLNQPQHF. CDR3 DNA sequence: TGTGCCAGCAGTCCTGACAGACTCAATCAGCCCCAGCATTTT.